The 12 T cell receptor beta chains in this list originate from one sample, sequenced in a study of blood T cell repertoires in COVID-19. TCRdb keeps only in-frame clones here, not all; method: immunoSEQ multiplex PCR. This table has 91,000 or so clones, about 82% appearing once. Material: peripheral blood. All receptors derive from a woman aged 60-70 years in a cohort sampled during active or convalescent COVID-19.

The genes are TRBV7-9 and TRBJ2-1; 7 bases map to TRBD2. Germline CDR1 is SEHNR and CDR2 is FQNEAQ (reference sequence). The length of the CDR3 is 15 residues. Trimming took 3 bases from V and 3 from J; bases not matched to a gene: 5. Here the CDR3 DNA reads TGTGCCAGCAGCTTGGGTAGCGGGCGCTACAATGAGCAGTTCTTC. Its translation: CASSLGSGRYNEQFF.

The chain couples TRBV12-3 or TRBV12-4 to TRBJ1-1; 7 nucleotides agree with TRBD1. The CDR3 runs to 13 residues. V lost 5 bases to trimming and J lost 9 bases; unmatched junction nucleotides: 9. CDR3 loop: CASSQRVGQKAFF. CDR3 nucleotides: TGTGCCAGCAGTCAAAGGGTGGGACAGAAAGCTTTCTTT.

This clone was seen just once. The chain carries TRBV7-5 and TRBJ1-2. TRBV7-5 counts as a pseudogene. This CDR3 has 14 residues. CDR3 coding DNA: TGTGCCAGAAGCACGCGGGACCCGAGCCATGGCTACACCTTC. Its protein product is CARSTRDPSHGYTF.

This chain joins TRBV27 and TRBJ1-3, with D uncertain. Trimming took off 5 bases at V and 4 bases at J, with 6 bases between the two ends. The CDR3 length is 12 residues. Germline V gene data show CDR1 as MNHEY and CDR2 as SMNVEV (reference sequence). The CDR3, as DNA: TGTGCCAGCAGTGCGGGCGGAAACACCATATATTTT. Translating it yields CASSAGGNTIYF.

This clone was found a few times. The chain recombines TRBV5-1 with TRBJ1-2; TRBD1 agrees at 10 bases. J lost 8 bases, V lost 3 bases, and 7 bases had no gene match. The length of the CDR3 is 14 residues. The germline CDR1 and CDR2 sequences are SGHRS and YFSETQ. The CDR3 loop reads CASSSTGTGDGYTF. The CDR3 DNA sequence: TGCGCCAGCAGCTCAACCGGGACAGGGGACGGCTACACCTTC.

This clone was found a few times. The chain combines TRBV7-8 with TRBJ2-7, with a possible D match to TRBD1 (5 bases). Trimming left V 0 bases short and J 0 bases short, with 9 bases between. In germline, CDR1 is SGHVS, CDR2 FQNEAQ. This CDR3 comprises 15 residues. In DNA form, the CDR3 reads TGTGCCAGCAGCTTAGCGCAGGGCCCCTCCTACGAGCAGTACTTC. Translation gives CASSLAQGPSYEQYF.

The rearrangement uses TRBV10-3 and TRBJ1-5; a possible D gene is TRBD1 (6 bases). CDR1 and CDR2 from the germline V gene are ENHRY and SYGVKD. The length of the CDR3 is 15 residues. V was cut by 2 bases and J by 9 bases, with 17 bases left in between. The CDR3 region is CAISETGKGGRPQHF. The DNA for the CDR3 is TGTGCCATCAGTGAGACAGGCAAAGGGGGTCGGCCCCAGCATTTT.

The chain recombines TRBV2 with TRBJ1-4; TRBD1 might be the D (5 bases). Germline CDR1 is SNHLY and CDR2 is FYNNEI. The V end lost 6 bases, the J end lost 8 bases, and 16 bases lay between the germline ends. The CDR3 is made up of 14 amino acids. Here the CDR3 reads CASSETDLGEKLFF. CDR3 DNA sequence: TGTGCCAGCAGCGAGACAGACCTGGGGGAAAAACTGTTTTTT. Looking up the rest from reference TRBV2 and TRBJ1-4 gives the full variable domain: EPEVTQTPSHQVTQMGQEVILRCVPISNHLYFYWYRQILGQKVEFLVSFYNNEISEKSEIFDDQFSVERPDGSNFTLKIRSTKLEDSAMYFCASSETDLGEKLFFGSGTQLSVL.

This chain links TRBV10-3 with TRBJ2-6; no clear D gene. V was shortened by 4 bases and J by 0 bases, with 7 bases between the two germline ends. Germline V CDR1 and CDR2: ENHRY, SYGVKD. The length of the CDR3 is 15 residues. The CDR3 coding sequence is TGTGCCATCAGTGGCCCGGGCTCTGGGGCCAACGTCCTGACTTTC. The encoded protein is CAISGPGSGANVLTF.

This clone was counted between two and nine times. The chain recombines TRBV5-6 with TRBJ2-6, with a weak D call TRBD2 (6 bases). This CDR3 is built from 19 residues. Trimming stripped 0 bases from V and 0 bases from J, with 16 bases between. The germline CDR1 and CDR2 sequences are SGHDT and YYEEEE. The CDR3 DNA is TGTGCCAGCAGCTTGGACGTTAGCGGTCGACTCTCTGGGGCCAACGTCCTGACTTTC. Amino acids: CASSLDVSGRLSGANVLTF.

The count of this clone is one. This rearrangement joins TRBV5-1 to TRBJ2-3; 8 nucleotides agree with TRBD2. V lost 0 bases to trimming and J lost 4 bases; unmatched junction nucleotides: 1. The CDR3 has 14 amino acids. CDR1 and CDR2 from the germline V gene are SGHRS and YFSETQ. CDR3 in amino acids: CASSLGGGPDTQYF. Written as DNA, the CDR3 is TGCGCCAGCAGCTTGGGCGGGGGGCCAGATACGCAGTATTTT.

The chain joins TRBV5-1 to TRBJ1-2; maybe TRBD1 (6 bases). V lost 0 bases, J lost 8 bases, and 8 bases lay in between. CDR1 SGHRS and CDR2 YFSETQ come from the germline V gene. The CDR3 has 12 amino acids. The CDR3 sequence: CASSLAGEGYTF. The DNA for the CDR3 is TGCGCCAGCAGCTTGGCAGGGGAAGGCTACACCTTC.